Presented here are 29 T cell receptor beta chains from one specimen sequenced in a study of cytomegalovirus exposure and HLA in healthy donors. The PCR used 60 Vbeta and 13 Jbeta primers. The repertoire was sequenced with immunoSEQ multiplex PCR; TCRdb's copy has only in-frame clones and lacks some. This sample's table reports about 150,000 clones. The sample taken for sequencing was PBMCs. These receptors were obtained from a woman in her forties or fifties in good health and CMV-seronegative.

The rearrangement uses TRBV30 and TRBJ1-5; 9 nucleotides match TRBD1. There are 14 residues in the CDR3. In germline, CDR1 is GTSNPN, CDR2 SVGIG (reference sequence). With V trimmed by 3 bases and J by 5 bases, 5 bases remained unmatched. The CDR3: CAWSQTGGDQPQHF. The CDR3 DNA reads TGTGCCTGGAGCCAGACAGGGGGGGATCAGCCCCAGCATTTT.

The gene calls are TRBV7-9 and TRBJ1-5; D is undetermined. The CDR3 is 14 residues long. Germline assignment: CDR1 SEHNR and CDR2 FQNEAQ (reference sequence). Trimming took 1 base from V and 2 from J, leaving 6 bases between them. The CDR3 nucleotides are TGTGCCAGCAGCTTAGGAGCGGGCAATCAGCCCCAGCATTTT. It codes for CASSLGAGNQPQHF.

To note about this clone: At one end, the junction sequence differs from germline, possibly due to a read error. This chain links TRBV7-7 with TRBJ2-7; 10 bases map to TRBD1. This CDR3 is built from 16 residues. CDR1 and CDR2 (germline): SSHAT, FNYEAQ (reference sequence). CDR3 loop: CASSLAAGQGRYEQYF. CDR3 coding DNA: TGTGCTAGCAGCTTAGCCGCGGGACAGGGGAGATACGAGCAGTACTTC.

The chain uses TRBV18 and TRBJ2-7; the D gene is possibly TRBD1 (8 bases). The CDR3 is made up of 15 amino acids. Germline values: CDR1 KGHSH, CDR2 LQKENI. Trimming took off 3 bases at V and 4 bases at J, with 16 bases between the two ends. The CDR3 region is CASSPRDRGGYEQYF. CDR3 coding DNA: TGTGCCAGCTCACCCCGCGACAGGGGAGGGTACGAGCAGTACTTC.

The chain carries TRBV4-2 and TRBJ2-5, with 7 bases lining up with TRBD1. The CDR3 has 16 residues. Germline V gene sequence: CDR1 LGHNA, CDR2 YNFKEQ. V gave up 0 bases and J gave up 1 base; unmatched junction bases: 5. The CDR3 coding sequence is TGTGCCAGCAGCCAAGATCCCCGACAGGGCCAAGAGACCCAGTACTTC. As protein: CASSQDPRQGQETQYF.

The chain combines TRBV6-6 with TRBJ2-2; D remains unclear. Trimming left V 6 bases short and J 5 bases short, with 7 bases between. The V gene's germline CDR1 is MNHNY and CDR2 SVGAGI (reference sequence). The CDR3 consists of 12 residues. CDR3 amino acids: CASSLPTGELFF. CDR3 DNA: TGTGCCAGCAGCCTTCCTACCGGGGAGCTGTTTTTT.

Concerning this clone itself: A junction boundary mismatches the germline segment, possibly from a read error. J is TRBJ2-3 and V is TRBV4-3; 12 bases match TRBD2. Germline values: CDR1 LGHNA, CDR2 YSLEER. The CDR3 sequence is 13 residues long. The CDR3 loop reads CASSQDSASGRAF. For the CDR3, the DNA is TGCGCCAGCAGCCAAGATTCGGCTAGCGGGAGGGCTTTT.

In DNA form, the CDR3 reads TGTGCCAGCAGCGATAGGAAGGGGGACAGCTCCAATTCACCCCTCCACTTT. Amino acid sequence: CASSDRKGDSSNSPLHF. The chain recombines TRBV9 with TRBJ1-6, with 7 bases lining up with TRBD1. The CDR3 consists of 17 residues. The J segment lost 7 bases and the V segment lost 3 bases, leaving 13 bases of the junction unmatched. Per germline, CDR1 SGDLS and CDR2 YYNGEE.

The chain employs TRBV9 and TRBJ1-2; D is unclear. V lost 0 bases and J lost 6, with 15 bases in between. The CDR3 runs 15 residues. Germline CDR1 reads SGDLS; CDR2 reads YYNGEE. In DNA, the CDR3 is TGTGCCAGCAGCGTAGAGGTCGAGGGTATCGATGGCTACACCTTC. Translated: CASSVEVEGIDGYTF.

V is TRBV29-1 and J is TRBJ2-3, with 9 bases that match TRBD2. With V trimmed by 7 bases and J by 5 bases, 10 bases remained unmatched. CDR1 and CDR2 from the germline V gene are SQVTM and ANQGSEA. This CDR3 comprises 14 residues. CDR3 protein: CSAGEREVGDTQYF. Here the CDR3 DNA reads TGCAGCGCGGGGGAGCGGGAGGTGGGAGATACGCAGTATTTT.

This sequence joins TRBV9 and TRBJ2-7, with D perhaps TRBD1 (6 bases). Per germline, CDR1 SGDLS and CDR2 YYNGEE. Trimming shortened V by 4 bases and J by 0 bases, and 14 bases separated the two germline ends. The CDR3 is 15 residues long. The CDR3 region has the DNA TGTGCCAGCAGCCCGCACCTGGGGGCCTCCTACGAGCAGTACTTC. It codes for CASSPHLGASYEQYF.

This chain links TRBV7-8 with TRBJ1-2; no firm D call. Deletions cut 5 bases from V and 0 bases from J, with 4 bases between. Germline CDR1 and CDR2: SGHVS and FQNEAQ. This CDR3 spans 12 amino acids. CDR3 nucleotides: TGTGCCAGCAGCGCAGCTAACTATGGCTACACCTTC. Protein product: CASSAANYGYTF.

The genes are TRBV30 and TRBJ2-1, with TRBD2 as a possible D gene (6 bases). Trimming cost V 1 base and J 3 bases, with 7 bases left between them. The germline V gene encodes CDR1 GTSNPN and CDR2 SVGIG (reference sequence). The CDR3 loop spans 13 amino acids. The CDR3 region has the DNA TGTGCCTGGAGTGGGAGGGGCTACAATGAGCAGTTCTTC. Translation: CAWSGRGYNEQFF.

The J gene is TRBJ2-7, the V gene TRBV25-1, with no clear D. CDR3 length: 18 residues. CDR1 and CDR2 from the germline V gene are MGHDK and SYGVNS. V shed 1 base and J shed 3 bases, with 22 bases lying between them. The chain's CDR3 is CASSEFGYDPERSYEQYF. CDR3 nucleotide sequence: TGTGCCAGCAGTGAATTTGGATATGACCCCGAAAGGAGCTACGAGCAGTACTTC.

The chain carries TRBV11-2 and TRBJ2-2, with D uncertain. The CDR3 is 16 residues long. The V end was cut by 5 bases, the J end by 1 base, with 14 bases between. CDR1 is SGHAT, CDR2 FQNNGV, per germline. The CDR3 loop reads CASSPPGGRNTGELFF. The CDR3 region has the DNA TGTGCCAGCAGCCCCCCAGGTGGCCGGAACACCGGGGAGCTGTTTTTT.

The J gene is TRBJ1-1, the V gene TRBV25-1; D might be TRBD1 (5 bases). Trimming removed 1 base at V and 5 bases at J, with 8 bases between. The CDR3 extends over 13 amino acids. Germline V gene data show CDR1 as MGHDK and CDR2 as SYGVNS. The CDR3 loop is CASSESRGTEAFF. The CDR3 coding sequence is TGTGCCAGCAGTGAATCCCGGGGGACTGAAGCTTTCTTT.

V gene TRBV6-1 combines with J gene TRBJ1-1; perhaps TRBD1 as D (6 bases). The germline V gene has CDR1 MNHNS and CDR2 SASEGT. V shed 3 bases and J shed 2 bases, with 16 bases lying between them. The CDR3 length is 16 residues. This chain's CDR3 is CASSDDRQRDNTEAFF. The CDR3 DNA is TGTGCCAGCAGTGATGACAGGCAAAGAGATAACACTGAAGCTTTCTTT.

The chain carries TRBV27 and TRBJ1-2, with a tentative D call TRBD1 (5 bases). The CDR3 is made up of 13 amino acids. CDR1 is MNHEY and CDR2 is SMNVEV in the germline V gene (reference sequence). The V and J ends lost 2 bases and 8 bases respectively, with 12 bases between them. CDR3 DNA: TGTGCCAGCAGTTTAGGGGGGGGGAGCGGCTACACCTTC. This gives the protein CASSLGGGSGYTF.

The chain uses TRBV7-6 and TRBJ2-5; D possibly corresponds to TRBD2 (6 bases). V was cut by 5 bases and J by 4 bases, with 11 bases left in between. Germline CDR1 is SGHVS and CDR2 is FNYEAQ. The CDR3 contains 13 residues. This CDR3 reads CASSLRRGETQYF. CDR3 sequence (DNA): TGTGCCAGCAGCCTTAGGCGGGGAGAGACCCAGTACTTC.

This chain links TRBV6-5 with TRBJ1-5; 8 positions agree with TRBD1. The CDR3 covers 13 residues. V shed 5 bases and J 6 bases; nucleotides not matched to a gene: 3. Germline V gene data show CDR1 as MNHEY and CDR2 as SVGAGI. CDR3 loop: CASSRTGIQPQHF. The DNA for the CDR3 is TGTGCCAGCAGTCGGACAGGGATTCAGCCCCAGCATTTT.

CDR3 sequence reads: CASSARQEIGYTF. CDR3 nucleotide sequence: TGTGCCAGCAGTGCCCGACAGGAAATCGGCTACACCTTC. This chain connects TRBV28 to TRBJ1-2; TRBD1 might be the D (6 bases). Germline CDR1 reads MDHEN; CDR2 reads SYDVKM. Trimming pared 5 bases from V and 8 bases from J, leaving 15 bases between. The CDR3 totals 13 residues.

CDR3 nucleotides: TGCGCCAGCGGGACTAGCGGGGATTTGGGAGAGACCCAGTACTTC. This sequence encodes CASGTSGDLGETQYF. This chain links TRBV5-1 with TRBJ2-5; 13 bases match TRBD2. The ends lost 7 bases at V and 4 bases at J; junction bases unmatched: 7. The length of the CDR3 is 15 residues. The V gene's germline CDR1 is SGHRS and CDR2 YFSETQ.

With respect to this clone: Different DNA sequences within this sample yield the same CDR3. This chain links TRBV5-1 with TRBJ1-4; D gene unclear. The CDR3 runs to 14 residues. V lost 1 base to trimming and J lost 5 bases, with 9 bases between them. Germline CDR1 reads SGHRS; CDR2 reads YFSETQ. The CDR3 loop is CASSLTTGNEKLFF. CDR3 nucleotide sequence: TGCGCCAGCAGCTTGACGACGGGAAATGAAAAACTGTTTTTT.

The chain uses TRBV30 and TRBJ2-1; a weak D match, TRBD2 (6 bases). V lost 4 bases, J lost 9 bases, and 16 bases lay in between. Germline CDR1 and CDR2: GTSNPN and SVGIG (reference sequence). The CDR3 spans 13 residues. The CDR3 loop reads CAWTVGGGVEQFF. The CDR3, as DNA: TGTGCCTGGACAGTGGGGGGTGGGGTTGAGCAGTTCTTC.

Note on this clone: Other DNA sequences within the sample encode an identical CDR3. The chain is built from TRBV5-6 and TRBJ2-1; D not certain. CDR3 length equals 18 residues. Germline loops: CDR1 SGHDT, CDR2 YYEEEE. The germline V and J ends were trimmed by 1 base and 6 bases, with 23 bases remaining between them. The CDR3 region is CASSLRIIALSKVNEQFF. For the CDR3, the DNA is TGTGCCAGCAGCTTGAGGATTATAGCTTTATCCAAGGTCAATGAGCAGTTCTTC.

The gene calls are TRBV30 and TRBJ2-7, with 7 positions matching TRBD2. This CDR3 has 14 residues. V shed 4 bases and J 1 base; nucleotides not matched to a gene: 7. Germline lookup yields CDR1 GTSNPN and CDR2 SVGIG (reference sequence). CDR3 sequence: CAWTDRRGSYEQYF. In nucleotides, the CDR3 is TGTGCCTGGACCGATCGGCGGGGGTCCTACGAGCAGTACTTC.

This rearrangement joins TRBV6-1 to TRBJ2-7; 8 nucleotides line up with TRBD2. This CDR3 has 14 amino acids. With 5 bases clipped from V and 2 bases from J, the junction kept 5 bases outside the gene matches. The germline CDR1 and CDR2 sequences are MNHNS and SASEGT. CDR3 bases: TGTGCCAGCAGTATGCTAGCGGGCACCTACGAGCAGTACTTC. It translates to CASSMLAGTYEQYF.

This chain connects TRBV6-1 to TRBJ1-4; 10 bases are shared with TRBD1. CDR3 length equals 14 residues. The germline V gene encodes CDR1 MNHNS and CDR2 SASEGT. V lost 4 bases and J lost 13; bases outside the gene matches: 9. The DNA of the CDR3 is TGTGCCAGCAGTGGACAGGGGGCTGTTTATCGACTGTTTTTT. It encodes CASSGQGAVYRLFF.

J is TRBJ2-7 and V is TRBV28; no reliable D call. The ends were cut back, 4 bases at V and 4 bases at J, with 8 bases in the middle. The CDR3 runs to 12 residues. CDR1 is MDHEN, CDR2 SYDVKM, per germline. Here the CDR3 DNA reads TGTGCCAGCAGTTCTTACACGTACGAGCAGTACTTC. Its protein product is CASSSYTYEQYF.